This paragraph covers one TCR beta chain sequence. The CDR3 has 14 amino acids. In germline, CDR1 is KGHDR, CDR2 SFDVKD. Between the trimmed V and J ends, which lost 1 base and 11 bases, there was a span of 14 bases. This sample was taken from a study of blood T cell repertoires in COVID-19. About the study: Samples came from the United States, Italy and Spain, spanning acute and convalescent COVID-19. T cells, B-cell-depleted T cells, or PBMCs supplied cDNA or gDNA.

Under the authors' procedure: From reference gene primer amplification, estimates of nucleated cell counts were derived. Assay used: immunoSEQ multiplex PCR; TCRdb lists only in-frame clones, some missing. The V and J calls and clone size are taken from that table; D and trimming were inferred from the DNA. The sample consists of tens of thousands of clones, around nine tenths of them appearing once. The source material was peripheral blood. The genes are TRBV24-1 and TRBJ2-1, with D perhaps matching TRBD1 (5 bases). This clonotype originated in a man aged 55 to 70 with acute or convalescent COVID-19. The CDR3 region is CATSDFSPGAKQFF. In nucleotides, the CDR3 is TGTGCCACCAGTGATTTTTCCCCTGGGGCGAAGCAGTTCTTC.